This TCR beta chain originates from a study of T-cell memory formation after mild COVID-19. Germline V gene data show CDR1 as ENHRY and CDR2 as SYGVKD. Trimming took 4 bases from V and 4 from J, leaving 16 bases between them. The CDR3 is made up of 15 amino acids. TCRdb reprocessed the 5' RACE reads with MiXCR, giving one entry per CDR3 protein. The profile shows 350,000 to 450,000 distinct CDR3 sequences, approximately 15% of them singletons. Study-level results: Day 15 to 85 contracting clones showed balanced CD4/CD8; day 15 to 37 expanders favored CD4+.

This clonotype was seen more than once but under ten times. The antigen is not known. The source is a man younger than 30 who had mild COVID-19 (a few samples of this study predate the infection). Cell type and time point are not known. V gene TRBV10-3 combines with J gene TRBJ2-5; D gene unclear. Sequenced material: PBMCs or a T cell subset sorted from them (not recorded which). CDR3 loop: CAISAAEELGETQYF. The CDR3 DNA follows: TGTGCCATCAGTGCCGCCGAGGAACTCGGAGAGACCCAGTACTTC.